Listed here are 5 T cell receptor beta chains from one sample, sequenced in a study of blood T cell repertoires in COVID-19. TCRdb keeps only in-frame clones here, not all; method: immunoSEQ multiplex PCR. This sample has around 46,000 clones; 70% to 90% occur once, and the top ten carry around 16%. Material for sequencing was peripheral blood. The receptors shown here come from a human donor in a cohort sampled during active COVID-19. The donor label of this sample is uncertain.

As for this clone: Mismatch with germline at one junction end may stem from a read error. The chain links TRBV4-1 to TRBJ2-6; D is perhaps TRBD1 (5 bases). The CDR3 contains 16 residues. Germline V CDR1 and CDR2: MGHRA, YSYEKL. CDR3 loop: CASSEDRSSGANVLTF. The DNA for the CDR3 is TGCGCCAGCAGCGAAGACAGAAGCTCTGGGGCCAACGTCCTGACTTTC.

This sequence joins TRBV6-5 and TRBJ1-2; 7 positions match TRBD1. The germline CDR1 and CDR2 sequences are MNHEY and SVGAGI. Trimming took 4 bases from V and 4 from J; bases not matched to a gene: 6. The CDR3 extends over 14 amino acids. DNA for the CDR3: TGTGCCAGCAGTTGGGACAGTGGCCTCTATGGCTACACCTTC. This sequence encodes CASSWDSGLYGYTF.

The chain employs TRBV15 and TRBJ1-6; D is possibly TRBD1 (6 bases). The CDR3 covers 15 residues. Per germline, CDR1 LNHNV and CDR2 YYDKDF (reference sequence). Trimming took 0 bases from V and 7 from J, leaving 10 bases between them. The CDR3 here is CATSRDKGVNSPLHF. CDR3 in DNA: TGTGCCACCAGCAGAGATAAGGGGGTAAATTCACCCCTCCACTTT.

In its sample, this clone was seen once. CDR3 protein: CASSSGLTDTQYF. The CDR3 nucleotides are TGTGCCAGCAGCTCTGGACTTACAGATACGCAGTATTTT. The chain is built from TRBV11-3 and TRBJ2-3; maybe TRBD2 (5 bases). V lost 4 bases to trimming and J lost 3 bases, with 8 bases between them. This CDR3 region has 13 residues. The germline V gene encodes CDR1 SGHNT and CDR2 YENEEA. Filled out from reference TRBV11-3 and TRBJ2-3, the complete variable domain reads EAGVVQSPRYKIIEKKQPVAFWCNPISGHNTLYWYLQNLGQGPELLIRYENEEAVDDSQLPKDRFSAERLKGVDSTLKIQPAELGDSAVYLCASSSGLTDTQYFGPGTRLTVL.

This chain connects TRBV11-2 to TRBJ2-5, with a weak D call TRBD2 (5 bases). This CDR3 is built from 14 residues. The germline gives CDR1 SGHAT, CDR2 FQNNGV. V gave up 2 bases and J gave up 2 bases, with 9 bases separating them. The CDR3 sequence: CASSLLGVQETQYF. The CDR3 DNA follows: TGTGCCAGCAGCTTACTCGGGGTTCAAGAGACCCAGTACTTC.